This T cell receptor (beta chain) was recovered during a study of CD4 T cells in relation to SARS-CoV-2 and coronaviruses. Whole-study context: TCR beta CDR3s were sequenced after approximately ten-day antigen culture of PBMCs. General observations from the study: In roughly 60% of donors, memory CD4+ clonotypes crossrecognized SARS-CoV-2 and at least one common cold coronavirus spike.

The table came from immunoSEQ multiplex PCR; TCRdb's copy has only in-frame clones and leaves some out. The data hold about 29,000 clones, with 76% observed a single time. Regarding this clone: Antigen specificity is unknown.

Before the COVID-19 pandemic, during about 2011-2018, CD4+ T cells were taken from unexposed donors. CD4+ T cells were isolated from the cells after 10 days of culture. As cell numbers allowed, unexposed-donor CD4+ T cells faced SARS-CoV-2 S/N and four cold-coronavirus spikes. The CDR3 is made up of 14 amino acids. V was cut by 0 bases and J by 3 bases, with 8 bases left in between. CDR1 is KGHSH, CDR2 LQKENI, per germline. The sequencing input was CD4+ T cells from PBMCs, cultured in vitro. The chain links TRBV18 to TRBJ1-2; D is undetermined. The TCR comes from a human donor in good health. In DNA form, the CDR3 reads TGTGCCAGCTCACCACCGGTGGCAGACTATGGCTACACCTTC. It specifies CASSPPVADYGYTF.